The T cell receptor (beta chain) under discussion was sequenced for a study of T cells in Graves' hyperthyroidism and ophthalmopathy. General study points: Model output signaled ophthalmopathy a median approximately 6 months ahead of onset.

The authors took PBMCs from roughly 10 ml fresh peripheral blood. Germline V CDR1 and CDR2: MNHNS, SASEGT. This CDR3 comprises 12 residues. Trimming cost V 6 bases and J 5 bases, with 11 bases left between them. This clonotype has at least ten counts. The antigen is undetermined. TCR beta CDR3 sequences were amplified from RNA transcripts. Initially, a first-round RT-PCR of the TCR CDR3 employed the HTBI primer set. TCRdb itself ran the multiplex PCR reads through MiXCR, one entry per CDR3 protein. Of over 250,000 distinct CDR3 sequences detected, less than 30% appear once; the ten largest clones hold approximately 30%.

This chain uses TRBV6-1 with TRBJ2-7; the D is unclear. This receptor was taken from a man aged 40-49 years with Graves' hyperthyroidism that later progressed to Graves' ophthalmopathy. Sequencing was carried out using blood. The CDR3 DNA sequence: TGTGCCAGCAGAGGACCGGCGAACGAGCAGTACTTC. Protein sequence: CASRGPANEQYF.